The subject of this entry is one TCR beta chain. This receptor's antigen is unknown. One base away there is no much larger clone; base qualities are not given. This specimen comes from a study of identical twins (dated by TCRdb to between 2015 and 2016). Broadly, across the study: The study deep-sequenced TCR alpha and beta repertoires from monozygotic twins, unrelated adults of various ages and cord blood to test whether fetal clonotypes persist. To rule out contamination, the twin experiments were replicated at different times with different library preparation protocols. What the research found in general, with its limitations: Compared with coincidental sharing between unrelated individuals, out-of-frame TCR alpha sequences shared between twins showed an excess of sequences with low generation probability. Invariant T cells such as MAIT and iNKT could partly confound zero-insertion analyses, though diverse VJ usage argued against this for most clonotypes. In monozygotic twins, recombination models systematically underestimated out-of-frame TCR alpha sharing, but the models matched the sharing seen between unrelated individuals. Fewer insertions were carried by abundant cord blood beta clonotypes, a similar but weaker trend appeared in young adult naive repertoires, and no such trend appeared in memory repertoires. Excess twin sharing in beta out-of-frame sequences was weaker because fewer shared sequences lowered the signal-to-noise ratio. Because the same donors could not be followed over many years, the conclusions relied on cross-sectional statistical analysis.

All donors were healthy Caucasians. Three pairs of female monozygotic twins, all aged about 18 to 30 years, were included in the twin cohort. Miltenyi CD45RO+ enrichment and human naive T-cell isolation kits were used to isolate memory (CD45RO+) and naive T cells from PBMC. Libraries were made using 5' RACE. Reads for this sample came from an Illumina HiSeq 2000. A universal primer binding site was added through template switching, and the final cDNA carried a unique molecular identifier so that TCR cDNA molecules could be counted accurately. First-strand cDNA for TCR alpha and beta chains was synthesized from specific primers in the conserved constant-segment region. Each cDNA library was double barcoded, with a SMART-Mk sample barcode plus Illumina barcodes, to control for contamination. TruSeq adapter sequences along with Illumina sample barcodes were introduced in two successive PCR steps. TCR alpha and beta cDNA libraries were sequenced on the Illumina HiSeq platform with custom primers. The study's own analysis went as follows. MiGEC was used to process raw reads and extract unique molecular identifiers, and MiXCR was used to find CDR3 positions. Recombination models were inferred per individual with the repgenHMM and IGoR tools using an EM algorithm. The analysis of shared clonotypes was done with the tcR package in R, with sharing normalized by the product of cloneset sizes. To study raw recombination free of thymic and clonal selection effects, out-of-frame nonproductive sequences were analyzed. TCRdb reran the public reads through fastp at Q25 and MiXCR, keeping productive beta chains. Rows are unified per CDR3 protein, each entry keeping the most common DNA and genes. The V and J calls come from TCRdb's annotation, not from the publication. Present in this sample are 200,000 to 250,000 distinct CDR3 sequences, about 13% of which were seen just once. The top ten clones comprise about 3.9% of the sample.

The germline V gene yields SGHTA for CDR1 and FQGNSA for CDR2. The CDR3 starts with the cysteine, ends with the phenylalanine, and has 13 residues. Just the 39-base CDR3 DNA is kept, in frame starting at base 1. Cut back by 2 bases and 6 bases, the V and J ends lie 11 bases apart. In addition, the sample was reused for a study of yellow fever vaccine responses in identical twins. As described in the second report: The T cell response to vaccination in identical twins was reported by the authors to appear partly convergent and partly personalized. Focusing on identical twins, the study followed the T cell clones that responded to the vaccine, and did so with precision.

The sequenced material came from memory (CD45RO+) T cells sorted from blood. Interpreted using the paper, the cell subset or site label stands for: CD45RO+ enriched T cells. This TCR came from a woman aged 18 to 35 in good health. Recombination linked TRBV7-2 to TRBJ2-7; confidence is insufficient to name the D gene. The DNA is as follows: TGTGCCAGCAGCTTATTTCGATCGGGCGAGCAGTACTTC. Translated, it reads CASSLFRSGEQYF.